A selection of T cell receptor beta chains follows, all from one sample in a study of cytomegalovirus exposure and HLA in healthy donors. Sequencing was performed with immunoSEQ multiplex PCR; in TCRdb, only in-frame clones are kept and a portion is missing. The table has about 190,000 clones, 75% to 85% seen once. Sequencing was done on a sample of PBMCs. Source of these receptors: a woman aged 18-29 years in good health and CMV-seropositive. Each CDR3 is given with its conserved first and last residue. The D gene is left open where the match is weak. Clone size is given for some rows only: seen once, a few or many times, or a class if the clone is expanded.

D	size	V	J	DNA	CDR3
TRBD1	NA	TRBV7-9	TRBJ1-2	TGTGCCAGCAGCTTATACAGGGGAGTGGAAGGCTACACCTTC	CASSLYRGVEGYTF
NA	NA	TRBV12-1	TRBJ2-2	TGTGCCAGCAGCTTTGAGAGGGTAGCGGGGAACACCGGGGAGCTGTTTTTT	CASSFERVAGNTGELFF
TRBD1	few	TRBV25-1	TRBJ1-2	TGTGCCAGCAGGGACAGGGGGATCTATGGCTACACCTTC	CASRDRGIYGYTF
TRBD1	NA	TRBV18	TRBJ2-7	TGTGCCAGCTCCGATACAGGGGTAGACGAGCAGTACTTC	CASSDTGVDEQYF
NA	NA	TRBV19	TRBJ1-5	TGTGCCAGTAGTATTGAGGGTCAGAGACCCCAGCATTTT	CASSIEGQRPQHF
NA	NA	TRBV6-6	TRBJ1-6	TGTGCCAGCAGTTACGCCGGAGGGGTGGGAAATTCACCCCTCCACTTT	CASSYAGGVGNSPLHF
NA	NA	TRBV5-8	TRBJ2-1	TGTGCCAGCAGCTTGGACACCTACAATGAGCAGTTCTTC	CASSLDTYNEQFF
NA	NA	TRBV18	TRBJ2-2	TGTGCCAGCTCACCACAGCAGACATCCGGGGAGCTGTTTTTT	CASSPQQTSGELFF
NA	NA	TRBV5-1	TRBJ1-4	TGCGCCAGCAGCTCAGGACAGACTAATGAAAAACTGTTTTTT	CASSSGQTNEKLFF
NA	NA	TRBV5-1	TRBJ2-1	TGCGCCAGCAGCTTGCCCAGAAGCTCCTACAATGAGCAGTTCTTC	CASSLPRSSYNEQFF
NA	NA	TRBV6-1	TRBJ1-1	TGTGCCAGCAGTGAATTTAGCAGACTATTTGAAGCTTTCTTT	CASSEFSRLFEAFF
NA	NA	TRBV6-4	TRBJ2-2	TGTGCCAGCAGTGACAGCTCGAACACCGGGGAGCTGTTTTTT	CASSDSSNTGELFF
TRBD2	few	TRBV6-1	TRBJ2-1	TGTGCCAGCACATGGACTAGCGGGGGGTATGAGCAGTTCTTC	CASTWTSGGYEQFF
TRBD1	NA	TRBV19	TRBJ2-7	TGTGCCAGTAGCCCCAGACAGGGGGCGCCAGGAGCGCCTTCCTACGAGCAGTACTTC	CASSPRQGAPGAPSYEQYF
NA	NA	TRBV30	TRBJ1-2	TGTGCCTGGAGTGTACTGGGGGCCTGGGGAGGCTACACCTTC	CAWSVLGAWGGYTF
NA	NA	TRBV4-1	TRBJ1-4	TGCGCCAGCAGCCAATGGCCCAGGGGAAATGGAAAACTGTTTTTT	CASSQWPRGNGKLFF
TRBD2	NA	TRBV7-2	TRBJ2-5	TGTGCCAGCAGCTTATCATCGCGGGGGGCCCGACGGGAGACCCAGTACTTC	CASSLSSRGARRETQYF
NA	NA	TRBV6-5	TRBJ1-2	TGTGCCAGCAGTTACCCCGTCGGGGGGCTTTATGGCTACACCTTC	CASSYPVGGLYGYTF
NA	NA	TRBV4-1	TRBJ2-3	TGCGCCAGCAGCCAAGTGGGGCGGGGGCCCACAGATACGCAGTATTTT	CASSQVGRGPTDTQYF
TRBD1	NA	TRBV4-1	TRBJ1-1	TGCGCCAGCAGCCAAGGCCCTGGGGGACAGCTGAACACTGAAGCTTTCTTT	CASSQGPGGQLNTEAFF
NA	NA	TRBV30	TRBJ1-1	TGTGCCTGGAGTGGAGACACTGAAGCTTTCTTT	CAWSGDTEAFF
NA	few	TRBV5-5	TRBJ1-2	TGTGCCAGCAGCTTGGCGACTGAGAACTATGGCTACACCTTC	CASSLATENYGYTF
TRBD2	NA	TRBV30	TRBJ2-2	TGTGCCTGGAGTGTAGGAATGGTAGCGGGGGTGAACACCGGGGAGCTGTTTTTT	CAWSVGMVAGVNTGELFF
NA	NA	TRBV30	TRBJ2-7	TGTGCCTGGAGTCGCGGGGCGTACGAGCAGTACTTC	CAWSRGAYEQYF
NA	NA	TRBV14	TRBJ2-3	TGTGCCAGCAGCCAAATTGGGGGGAGCACAGATACGCAGTATTTT	CASSQIGGSTDTQYF
TRBD1	NA	TRBV19	TRBJ1-2	TGTGCCAGTAGTCGGAAGCCGGGACAGGGGGGCTATGGCTACACCTTC	CASSRKPGQGGYGYTF
NA	NA	TRBV29-1	TRBJ1-6	TGCAGCGTTGGTGGGGGGGGTTCACCCCTCCACTTT	CSVGGGGSPLHF
NA	NA	TRBV28	TRBJ1-2	TGTGCCAGCAACTTCAAAGGGGTGGAATTCAATAACTATGGCTACACCTTC	CASNFKGVEFNNYGYTF
TRBD1	NA	TRBV19	TRBJ1-4	TGTGCCAGTAGAGACAGGGGGATTGGAAAACTGTTTTTT	CASRDRGIGKLFF
TRBD2	NA	TRBV5-1	TRBJ2-7	TGCGCCAGCAGTTCGACTAGCGGGGGGGCCTGGTACTTC	CASSSTSGGAWYF
NA	NA	TRBV6-1	TRBJ2-4	TGTGCCAGCAGTGACCAGGGGTGGGGGGGGCCGGGGACCAAAAACATTCAGTACTTC	CASSDQGWGGPGTKNIQYF
NA	NA	TRBV7-8	TRBJ1-2	TGTGCCAGCAGCTTCGACAGGAACTATGGCTACACCTTC	CASSFDRNYGYTF
NA	NA	TRBV6-1	TRBJ1-1	TGTGCCAGCAGTGAACTGGGGGCGAGAACTGAAGCTTTCTTT	CASSELGARTEAFF
NA	NA	TRBV7-9	TRBJ2-7	TGTTCCAGCAGCTTAGTGTTGGGGAGGCAGGGCGAGCAGTACTTC	CSSSLVLGRQGEQYF
NA	NA	TRBV11-2	TRBJ1-2	TGTGCCAGCAGCTCGGTATTACAGGGTAGGAGTAACTATGGCTACACCTTC	CASSSVLQGRSNYGYTF
NA	NA	TRBV6-6	TRBJ1-1	TGTGCCAGCAGTTACTCGGGCCAGTCCACTGAAGCTTTCTTT	CASSYSGQSTEAFF
TRBD1	once	TRBV6-5	TRBJ2-2	TGTGCCAGCAGTTTGAGGACAGGATCAACCGGGGAGCTGTTTTTT	CASSLRTGSTGELFF
NA	NA	TRBV5-1	TRBJ1-1	TGCGCCAGCACCAACCAGGGAACTGAAGCTTTCTTT	CASTNQGTEAFF
NA	NA	TRBV5-4	TRBJ2-3	TGTGCCAGCAGCTTGGCCCAAAGGAGGGATACGCAGTATTTT	CASSLAQRRDTQYF